Listed here are 27 T cell receptor beta chains from one sample, sequenced in a study of T cells after yellow fever vaccination. Each CDR3 protein is one row after TCRdb ran MiXCR on the 5' RACE reads. This table holds 500,000 to 650,000 distinct CDR3 sequences, roughly an eighth found once. The sequences come from PBMCs, collected on the day of the yellow fever booster vaccination. The receptors shown here come from a young man who received the YFV17D yellow fever vaccine.

The CDR3 region is CASRTDWLGGELFF. In DNA, the CDR3 is TGCGCCAGCAGAACGGACTGGCTTGGCGGGGAGCTGTTTTTT. The chain recombines TRBV5-1 with TRBJ2-2, with D perhaps TRBD2 (5 bases). The CDR3 runs 14 residues. CDR1 is SGHRS and CDR2 is YFSETQ in the germline V gene. The V gene lost 5 bases and the J gene lost 7 bases, with 15 bases spanning the gap. The variable domain in full, with the rest retrieved from reference TRBV5-1 and TRBJ2-2, is KAGVTQTPRYLIKTRGQQVTLSCSPISGHRSVSWYQQTPGQGLQFLFEYFSETQRNKGNFPGRFSGRQFSNSRSEMNVSTLELGDSALYLCASRTDWLGGELFFGEGSRLTVL.

This chain links TRBV28 with TRBJ2-3; the D is unclear. In germline, CDR1 is MDHEN, CDR2 SYDVKM. The CDR3 consists of 10 residues. Trimming took off 8 bases at V and 6 bases at J, with 6 bases between the two ends. CDR3 in amino acids: CASGWDTQYF. The DNA of the CDR3 is TGTGCCAGCGGATGGGATACGCAGTATTTT.

There are a few counts of this clonotype. The rearrangement links TRBV14 to TRBJ2-1; 8 bases map to TRBD2. The CDR3 contains 16 residues. Germline trimming cut 3 bases from V and 1 base from J; bases unmatched to any gene: 5. Germline V gene data show CDR1 as SGHDN and CDR2 as FVKESK. The CDR3 is CASSQLAGRSYNEQFF. The DNA of the CDR3 is TGTGCCAGCAGCCAGTTAGCGGGAAGGTCCTACAATGAGCAGTTCTTC.

The chain recombines TRBV18 with TRBJ2-5; TRBD1 aligns across 9 bases. J was trimmed by 5 bases and V by 0 bases; bases with no gene match: 4. The CDR3 contains 15 residues. Germline CDR1 and CDR2: KGHSH and LQKENI. The CDR3 protein is CASSPPTGGVETQYF. The CDR3 DNA reads TGTGCCAGCTCACCACCAACAGGGGGCGTTGAGACCCAGTACTTC.

This clonotype showed up just a few times. V and J are TRBV24-1 and TRBJ2-1; maybe TRBD1 (5 bases). The germline V gene encodes CDR1 KGHDR and CDR2 SFDVKD. This CDR3 spans 18 amino acids. V was clipped by 1 base and J by 6 bases, with 21 bases between them. CDR3 bases: TGTGCCACCAGTGATTTAGGTGGACATGCCCCTGCACCCAATGAGCAGTTCTTC. Translation: CATSDLGGHAPAPNEQFF.

The rearrangement joins TRBV20-1 to TRBJ2-7; weak D call: TRBD1 (6 bases). Between the trimmed V and J ends, which lost 3 bases and 0 bases, there was a span of 15 bases. The CDR3 has 15 residues. Germline V CDR1 and CDR2: DFQATT, SNEGSKA (reference sequence). CDR3 bases: TGCAGTGCTAGGATTCCAGGGGTAAGCTCCTACGAGCAGTACTTC. Translated, it gives CSARIPGVSSYEQYF.

This clonotype was detected only a few times. The chain employs TRBV3-1 and TRBJ1-5; D is possibly TRBD1 (6 bases). The CDR3 sequence is 15 residues long. V shed 1 base and J shed 2 bases, with 9 bases lying between them. Germline values: CDR1 LGHDT, CDR2 YNNKEL (reference sequence). The CDR3 DNA reads TGTGCCAGCAGCCAAGGCAGGGGTGGCAATCAGCCCCAGCATTTT. Translating gives CASSQGRGGNQPQHF.

The rearrangement links TRBV29-1 to TRBJ2-7, with D possibly TRBD1 on 7 matching bases. The CDR3 extends over 13 amino acids. Per the germline V gene, CDR1 is SQVTM and CDR2 is ANQGSEA. V was pared by 6 bases and J by 6 bases, with 18 bases between. CDR3 sequence: CSVWTGKGGEQYF. CDR3 in DNA: TGCAGCGTATGGACAGGCAAGGGGGGCGAGCAGTACTTC.

The genes are TRBV11-2 and TRBJ2-1; unclear D gene. Looked up from germline, CDR1 is SGHAT and CDR2 is FQNNGV. Trimming took 2 bases from V and 4 from J, leaving 18 bases between them. The CDR3 consists of 17 residues. CDR3 bases: TGTGCCAGCAGCTTAAGAAGGGTCTCCAAGGCGTACAATGAGCAGTTCTTC. Amino acid sequence: CASSLRRVSKAYNEQFF.

This clonotype has more than one count but fewer than ten. The chain couples TRBV19 to TRBJ2-1; D not resolved. CDR3 size: 15 residues. V lost 7 bases to trimming and J lost 0 bases, with 13 bases between them. Per germline, CDR1 LNHDA and CDR2 SQIVND (reference sequence). CDR3 in DNA: TGTGCCAGTACCACCCACCGGAGCTCCTACAATGAGCAGTTCTTC. As protein: CASTTHRSSYNEQFF.

The gene calls are TRBV4-3 and TRBJ1-1; a possible D gene is TRBD1 (5 bases). Germline V gives CDR1 LGHNA, CDR2 YSLEER. V was clipped by 0 bases and J by 10 bases, with 12 bases between them. The length of the CDR3 is 13 residues. CDR3 sequence reads: CASSQDLMRGAFF. The DNA for the CDR3 is TGCGCCAGCAGCCAAGATTTAATGAGGGGAGCTTTCTTT.

This chain links TRBV28 with TRBJ2-1; 10 bases fit TRBD2. Germline loops: CDR1 MDHEN, CDR2 SYDVKM. The CDR3 contains 16 residues. V was clipped by 5 bases and J by 4 bases; unmatched bases: 8. The CDR3 spells CASSPLAGANYNEQFF. As DNA, the CDR3 is TGTGCCAGCAGTCCGCTAGCGGGAGCGAATTACAATGAGCAGTTCTTC.

In this sample, this clonotype turned up a few times. J is TRBJ2-5 and V is TRBV28, with 9 bases lining up with TRBD1. There are 16 residues in the CDR3. V shed 3 bases, J shed 2 bases, and the junction held 7 bases outside the gene matches. The germline CDR1 and CDR2 sequences are MDHEN and SYDVKM. The CDR3 nucleotides read TGTGCCAGCAGTTTCAGTTGGGACAGGGAGCAAGAGACCCAGTACTTC. Its translation: CASSFSWDREQETQYF.

The chain recombines TRBV7-2 with TRBJ1-2; the D gene is possibly TRBD1 (5 bases). The length of the CDR3 is 15 residues. Germline V lookup: CDR1 SGHTA, CDR2 FQGNSA. The germline V and J ends were trimmed by 3 bases and 6 bases, with 17 bases remaining between them. DNA for the CDR3: TGTGCCAGCAGCTTCAGAAACTCAGGGCGAAATGGCTACACCTTC. This codes for CASSFRNSGRNGYTF.

This clonotype came up a few times. V and J are TRBV20-1 and TRBJ1-1; no clear D. The germline CDR1 and CDR2 sequences are DFQATT and SNEGSKA (reference sequence). The length of the CDR3 is 15 residues. V shed 0 bases and J shed 1 base, with 12 bases lying between them. CDR3 DNA sequence: TGCAGTGCTAGAGATTTAGGCGGCAGGAACACTGAAGCTTTCTTT. This translates into CSARDLGGRNTEAFF.

V and J are TRBV6-4 and TRBJ2-1; 7 bases align to TRBD2. V lost 2 bases to trimming and J lost 6 bases; unmatched junction nucleotides: 19. Germline V gene data show CDR1 as MRHNA and CDR2 as SNTAGT. The CDR3 is 19 amino acids. The CDR3 region is CASSDKGLAGNPGANEQFF. Written as DNA, the CDR3 is TGTGCCAGCAGTGACAAGGGGTTAGCGGGCAACCCAGGAGCCAATGAGCAGTTCTTC.

This clonotype was counted many times. V and J are TRBV28 and TRBJ1-3; D is unclear. Trimming shortened V by 6 bases and J by 9 bases, and 12 bases separated the two germline ends. The CDR3 runs to 12 residues. Germline-derived CDR1 and CDR2 are MDHEN and SYDVKM. The CDR3 spells CASSNSLLTIYF. The CDR3 DNA reads as TGTGCCAGCAGCAACTCCTTACTCACCATATATTTT.

In this sample, this clonotype turned up many times. The rearrangement joins TRBV5-1 to TRBJ2-1; D not certain. The CDR3 is made up of 12 amino acids. V lost 4 bases and J lost 6, with 8 bases in between. Germline V CDR1 and CDR2: SGHRS, YFSETQ. This CDR3 reads CASSTGGNEQFF. CDR3 DNA: TGCGCCAGCAGCACGGGCGGCAATGAGCAGTTCTTC.

This clonotype was observed a few times. The CDR3 nucleotides read TGTGCCAGCAGTTCCCCCGGACTAGCGGGAGGCGGTGAGACCCAGTACTTC. It codes for CASSSPGLAGGGETQYF. The V call is TRBV28, the J call TRBJ2-5; 14 nucleotides agree with TRBD2. V was clipped by 4 bases and J by 5 bases; unmatched bases: 9. This CDR3 is built from 17 residues. Germline CDR1 and CDR2: MDHEN and SYDVKM.

Here the CDR3 reads CASSDVGNSYNEQFF. The CDR3 DNA reads as TGTGCCAGCAGTGACGTCGGGAACTCCTACAATGAGCAGTTCTTC. V and J are TRBV6-4 and TRBJ2-1; D possibly corresponds to TRBD2 (5 bases). CDR1 is MRHNA and CDR2 is SNTAGT in the germline V gene. The germline V and J ends were trimmed by 2 bases and 0 bases, with 8 bases remaining between them. This CDR3 is 15 amino acids long.

The chain is built from TRBV4-3 and TRBJ1-4, with D tentatively TRBD1 (6 bases). The CDR3 length is 15 residues. Germline loops: CDR1 LGHNA, CDR2 YSLEER. Trimming took 0 bases from V and 10 from J, leaving 15 bases between them. CDR3 nucleotide sequence: TGCGCCAGCAGCCAAGATTCGCAGGGGAGCCGAAAACTGTTTTTT. Translating gives CASSQDSQGSRKLFF.

This clonotype was detected only a few times. This chain joins TRBV5-1 and TRBJ2-3; the match to TRBD2 covers 8 bases. Germline V gene lookup returns CDR1 SGHRS and CDR2 YFSETQ. J was trimmed by 0 bases and V by 3 bases; bases with no gene match: 9. The CDR3 runs 17 residues. Written as DNA, the CDR3 is TGCGCCAGCAGCTCGCGACCGACTAGCGCTAGCACAGATACGCAGTATTTT. As protein: CASSSRPTSASTDTQYF.

The sample holds a few counts of this clonotype. This chain connects TRBV12-3 or TRBV12-4 to TRBJ1-2; 9 positions match TRBD1. After removal of 2 bases from V and 5 bases from J, the junction contained 9 bases not matched to a gene. The CDR3 loop spans 16 amino acids. The CDR3 spells CASSLRLTGQGYGYTF. The CDR3 region has the DNA TGTGCCAGCAGTTTACGTTTAACTGGACAGGGGTATGGCTACACCTTC.

V gene TRBV20-1 combines with J gene TRBJ1-1; 8 bases agree with TRBD1. The J segment lost 1 base and the V segment lost 5 bases, leaving 3 bases of the junction unmatched. Germline loops: CDR1 DFQATT, CDR2 SNEGSKA (reference sequence). This CDR3 has 13 amino acids. The CDR3: CSAPQGGNTEAFF. In DNA, the CDR3 is TGCAGTGCTCCACAGGGGGGGAACACTGAAGCTTTCTTT.

V is TRBV30 and J is TRBJ2-6, with D tentatively TRBD1 (5 bases). The CDR3 runs 17 residues. The V end was cut by 1 base, the J end by 1 base, with 14 bases between. CDR1 is GTSNPN, CDR2 SVGIG, per germline (reference sequence). This CDR3 is CAWSAARVRSGANVLTF. The CDR3, as DNA: TGTGCCTGGAGTGCAGCCAGGGTAAGATCTGGGGCCAACGTCCTGACTTTC. The full variable domain, its missing parts supplied by reference TRBV30 and TRBJ2-6, is SQTIHQWPATLVQPVGSPLSLECTVEGTSNPNLYWYRQAAGRGLQLLFYSVGIGQISSEVPQNLSASRPQDRQFILSSKKLLLSDSGFYLCAWSAARVRSGANVLTFGAGSRLTVL.

This clonotype came up a few times. The chain employs TRBV5-1 and TRBJ1-2; the D gene is possibly TRBD1 (5 bases). This CDR3 spans 15 amino acids. V lost 7 bases, J lost 0 bases, and 16 bases lay in between. Germline assignment: CDR1 SGHRS and CDR2 YFSETQ. CDR3: CASPPLRGSNYGYTF. Here the CDR3 DNA reads TGCGCCAGCCCACCGCTTCGGGGGTCTAACTATGGCTACACCTTC.

The J gene is TRBJ2-2, the V gene TRBV30; tentative D call: TRBD1 (6 bases). This CDR3 is built from 13 residues. Germline CDR1 is GTSNPN and CDR2 is SVGIG (reference sequence). V was cut by 0 bases and J by 6 bases, with 8 bases left in between. The CDR3 DNA sequence: TGTGCCTGGAGTGTACAGGGTGCCGGGGAGCTGTTTTTT. Protein sequence: CAWSVQGAGELFF.